This T cell receptor (beta chain) stems from a study of patients and donors after allogeneic stem cell transplantation. The CDR3 extends over 13 amino acids. Germline CDR1 is KGHSH and CDR2 is LQKENI. Trimming stripped 3 bases from V and 1 base from J, with 6 bases between. TCRdb used MiXCR to reprocess the RT-PCR reads, holding one entry per CDR3 protein. Of over 350,000 distinct CDR3 sequences in the sample, approximately 16% were seen once. The table lists this clonotype with a few counts. This sequence originates from a human donor who was either an allogeneic HSCT recipient or a stem cell or donor lymphocyte infusion donor (not recorded which). It is not recorded whose cells these are; they may come from a transplant donor. V gene TRBV18 combines with J gene TRBJ1-1, with D hard to call. The specimen sequenced was blood, either unsorted or a sorted T cell fraction (not recorded which). The CDR3 DNA sequence: TGTGCCAGCTCACCCGGTAAGAACACTGAAGCTTTCTTT. It yields the protein CASSPGKNTEAFF.